This is a list of T cell receptor beta chains from one sample in a study of graft-versus-host responses after intestinal transplantation. The method was immunoSEQ multiplex PCR; TCRdb's version includes in-frame clones alone and lacks a portion of them. The table has some 88,000 clones, more than 85% seen once; the top ten hold 1.5% to 2.5%. The antigens of these receptors remain unknown. The starting material was unstimulated CD8+ T cells sorted from spleen or lymph node cells, obtained before intestinal transplant. The receptors shown here come from a human donor who received an intestinal transplant. The CDR3 runs from the conserved cysteine through the conserved F or W. D genes are given only for firm matches. Only part of the rows carry a size: once, few, many, or a class if the clone is expanded.

cdr3_aa: CASSYLLEQGHHEQYF; cdr3_nt: TGTGCCAGCAGTTACCTACTGGAGCAGGGTCACCACGAGCAGTACTTC; cdr3_length: 16; clone_size: .; d_call: .; v_call: TRBV6-6; j_call: TRBJ2-7
cdr3_aa: CASSQARAANQPQHF; cdr3_nt: TGCGCCAGCAGCCAAGCCAGGGCAGCTAATCAGCCCCAGCATTTT; cdr3_length: 15; clone_size: .; d_call: .; v_call: TRBV4-3; j_call: TRBJ1-5
cdr3_aa: CASSLQDSYEQYF; cdr3_nt: TGTGCCAGCAGCTTACAGGACTCCTACGAGCAGTACTTC; cdr3_length: 13; clone_size: .; d_call: .; v_call: TRBV7-9; j_call: TRBJ2-7
cdr3_aa: CASSPFDTGNTEAFF; cdr3_nt: TGTGCCAGCAGTCCCTTTGACACAGGGAACACTGAAGCTTTCTTT; cdr3_length: 15; clone_size: .; d_call: .; v_call: TRBV5-5; j_call: TRBJ1-1
cdr3_aa: CASLRQGLINTEAFF; cdr3_nt: TGCGCCAGCCTTCGACAGGGGTTGATAAACACTGAAGCTTTCTTT; cdr3_length: 15; clone_size: .; d_call: TRBD1; v_call: TRBV10-2; j_call: TRBJ1-1
cdr3_aa: CASRGGRADGYTF; cdr3_nt: TGTGCCAGCAGGGGAGGTAGGGCCGATGGCTACACCTTC; cdr3_length: 13; clone_size: .; d_call: .; v_call: TRBV6-1; j_call: TRBJ1-2
cdr3_aa: CASGLALGWETQYF; cdr3_nt: TGTGCTAGTGGTTTGGCTCTCGGTTGGGAGACCCAGTACTTC; cdr3_length: 14; clone_size: .; d_call: .; v_call: TRBV12-5; j_call: TRBJ2-5
cdr3_aa: CSGLARPSGTLSYEQYF; cdr3_nt: TGCAGCGGCCTAGCCCGCCCGTCAGGGACACTCTCCTACGAGCAGTACTTC; cdr3_length: 17; clone_size: .; d_call: .; v_call: TRBV29-1; j_call: TRBJ2-7
cdr3_aa: CASSLRTNSPLHF; cdr3_nt: TGTGCCAGCAGTTTACGGACAAATTCACCCCTCCACTTT; cdr3_length: 13; clone_size: .; d_call: .; v_call: TRBV27; j_call: TRBJ1-6
cdr3_aa: CASSSDRGNNEQFF; cdr3_nt: TGTGCCAGCAGCTCGGACAGAGGGAACAATGAGCAGTTCTTC; cdr3_length: 14; clone_size: .; d_call: .; v_call: TRBV9; j_call: TRBJ2-1
cdr3_aa: CASSKAEQGKVWAAGCEQYF; cdr3_nt: TGTGCCAGCAGCAAAGCCGAACAGGGAAAGGTCTGGGCCGCAGGGTGCGAGCAGTACTTC; cdr3_length: 20; clone_size: .; d_call: .; v_call: TRBV21-1; j_call: TRBJ2-7
cdr3_aa: CASSQDGGGSSYNEQFF; cdr3_nt: TGCGCCAGCAGCCAAGACGGGGGAGGGAGCTCCTACAATGAGCAGTTCTTC; cdr3_length: 17; clone_size: once; d_call: TRBD2; v_call: TRBV4-3; j_call: TRBJ2-1
cdr3_aa: CASSYGLAIYEQYF; cdr3_nt: TGCGCCAGCAGCTACGGACTAGCCATCTACGAGCAGTACTTC; cdr3_length: 14; clone_size: few; d_call: TRBD2; v_call: TRBV5-1; j_call: TRBJ2-7
cdr3_aa: CASSQGHRGFTGELFF; cdr3_nt: TGTGCCAGCAGCCAAGGCCACAGGGGTTTCACCGGGGAGCTGTTTTTT; cdr3_length: 16; clone_size: .; d_call: TRBD1; v_call: TRBV14; j_call: TRBJ2-2
cdr3_aa: CASRLDRDNTGELFF; cdr3_nt: TGCGCCAGCAGGCTGGACAGGGATAACACCGGGGAGCTGTTTTTT; cdr3_length: 15; clone_size: .; d_call: TRBD1; v_call: TRBV4-3; j_call: TRBJ2-2
cdr3_aa: CASRTGVGEQYF; cdr3_nt: TGTGCCAGTAGAACAGGGGTCGGGGAGCAGTACTTC; cdr3_length: 12; clone_size: .; d_call: TRBD1; v_call: TRBV19; j_call: TRBJ2-7
cdr3_aa: CASSLLSGDTDTQYF; cdr3_nt: TGTGCCAGCAGCTTATTGAGCGGGGACACAGATACGCAGTATTTT; cdr3_length: 15; clone_size: .; d_call: TRBD2; v_call: TRBV11-2; j_call: TRBJ2-3
cdr3_aa: CASSLVGGETQYF; cdr3_nt: TGCGCCAGCAGCTTGGTCGGGGGAGAGACCCAGTACTTC; cdr3_length: 13; clone_size: .; d_call: .; v_call: TRBV5-1; j_call: TRBJ2-5
cdr3_aa: CASSLGTGVVDYGYTF; cdr3_nt: TGTGCCAGCAGCCTTGGGACAGGCGTTGTGGACTATGGCTACACCTTC; cdr3_length: 16; clone_size: .; d_call: TRBD1; v_call: TRBV7-9; j_call: TRBJ1-2
cdr3_aa: CASSGRDRGSTDTQYF; cdr3_nt: TGTGCCAGCAGCGGACGGGACAGGGGTTCGACAGATACGCAGTATTTT; cdr3_length: 16; clone_size: once; d_call: TRBD1; v_call: TRBV13; j_call: TRBJ2-3
cdr3_aa: CASSVSRQGGDSPLHF; cdr3_nt: TGTGCCAGCAGCGTGTCCAGACAGGGAGGAGATTCACCCCTCCACTTT; cdr3_length: 16; clone_size: .; d_call: TRBD1; v_call: TRBV9; j_call: TRBJ1-6
cdr3_aa: CASSLTGGAPSTDTQYF; cdr3_nt: TGTGCCAGCAGTTTGACGGGGGGAGCACCTAGCACAGATACGCAGTATTTT; cdr3_length: 17; clone_size: once; d_call: TRBD2; v_call: TRBV6-7; j_call: TRBJ2-3
cdr3_aa: CASSAAGGDTEAFF; cdr3_nt: TGTGCCAGCAGTGCCGCCGGGGGGGACACTGAAGCTTTCTTT; cdr3_length: 14; clone_size: .; d_call: .; v_call: TRBV27; j_call: TRBJ1-1
cdr3_aa: CASSQESTGALNTEAFF; cdr3_nt: TGCGCCAGCAGCCAGGAATCCACAGGGGCCTTGAACACTGAAGCTTTCTTT; cdr3_length: 17; clone_size: .; d_call: TRBD1; v_call: TRBV4-3; j_call: TRBJ1-1
cdr3_aa: CASRTTGIGGNEQFF; cdr3_nt: TGTGCCAGTAGGACAACAGGGATCGGAGGCAATGAGCAGTTCTTC; cdr3_length: 15; clone_size: .; d_call: .; v_call: TRBV19; j_call: TRBJ2-1
cdr3_aa: CASPPGTGGIEQFF; cdr3_nt: TGTGCCAGCCCTCCCGGGACAGGGGGTATTGAGCAGTTCTTC; cdr3_length: 14; clone_size: .; d_call: TRBD1; v_call: TRBV2; j_call: TRBJ2-1
cdr3_aa: CASSLAGTGAWVEQYF; cdr3_nt: TGTGCCAGCAGCTTAGCCGGGACGGGAGCCTGGGTAGAGCAGTACTTC; cdr3_length: 16; clone_size: .; d_call: .; v_call: TRBV11-2; j_call: TRBJ2-7
cdr3_aa: CAIRGPSYGYTF; cdr3_nt: TGTGCCATCAGGGGCCCCTCCTATGGCTACACCTTC; cdr3_length: 12; clone_size: .; d_call: .; v_call: TRBV6-1; j_call: TRBJ1-2
cdr3_aa: CASSLGGQGASNTEAFF; cdr3_nt: TGTGCCAGCAGCTTGGGGGGACAGGGGGCTTCGAACACTGAAGCTTTCTTT; cdr3_length: 17; clone_size: once; d_call: TRBD1; v_call: TRBV5-6; j_call: TRBJ1-1
cdr3_aa: CASSEGWLAGRNEQFF; cdr3_nt: TGTGCCAGCAGTGAAGGCTGGCTAGCGGGGAGGAATGAGCAGTTCTTC; cdr3_length: 16; clone_size: once; d_call: TRBD2; v_call: TRBV2; j_call: TRBJ2-1
cdr3_aa: CASSQEAGSVGANVLTF; cdr3_nt: TGCGCCAGCAGCCAAGAGGCCGGGTCAGTTGGGGCCAACGTCCTGACTTTC; cdr3_length: 17; clone_size: .; d_call: .; v_call: TRBV4-3; j_call: TRBJ2-6
cdr3_aa: CASSQNQLANTGELFF; cdr3_nt: TGCGCCAGCAGCCAAAACCAACTAGCGAACACCGGGGAGCTGTTTTTT; cdr3_length: 16; clone_size: .; d_call: .; v_call: TRBV4-3; j_call: TRBJ2-2
cdr3_aa: CSVLTGVYGYTF; cdr3_nt: TGCAGCGTTTTAACAGGGGTCTATGGCTACACCTTC; cdr3_length: 12; clone_size: once; d_call: TRBD1; v_call: TRBV29-1; j_call: TRBJ1-2
cdr3_aa: CASSLGTGGTYEQYF; cdr3_nt: TGTGCCAGTAGTCTAGGGACAGGGGGCACCTACGAGCAGTACTTC; cdr3_length: 15; clone_size: .; d_call: TRBD1; v_call: TRBV19; j_call: TRBJ2-7
cdr3_aa: CASYGRVKRETEAFF; cdr3_nt: TGTGCCAGTTATGGTAGGGTGAAACGGGAAACTGAAGCTTTCTTT; cdr3_length: 15; clone_size: few; d_call: .; v_call: TRBV19; j_call: TRBJ1-1
cdr3_aa: CASKRGPDRSYSPLHF; cdr3_nt: TGTGCCAGCAAGAGAGGACCGGACAGGTCCTATTCACCCCTCCACTTT; cdr3_length: 16; clone_size: .; d_call: TRBD1; v_call: TRBV27; j_call: TRBJ1-6
cdr3_aa: CASRGGNGYTF; cdr3_nt: TGTGCCAGCAGGGGGGGGAATGGCTACACCTTC; cdr3_length: 11; clone_size: .; d_call: .; v_call: TRBV27; j_call: TRBJ1-2
cdr3_aa: CASSIGTDYEQYF; cdr3_nt: TGTGCCAGTAGTATAGGGACAGACTACGAGCAGTACTTC; cdr3_length: 13; clone_size: .; d_call: .; v_call: TRBV19; j_call: TRBJ2-7
cdr3_aa: CASSHNRDSNTGELFF; cdr3_nt: TGTGCCAGCAGCCACAACCGGGACTCCAACACCGGGGAGCTGTTTTTT; cdr3_length: 16; clone_size: .; d_call: .; v_call: TRBV9; j_call: TRBJ2-2
cdr3_aa: CAISESTSGGAGNEQFF; cdr3_nt: TGTGCCATCAGTGAGTCGACCAGCGGGGGGGCAGGTAATGAGCAGTTCTTC; cdr3_length: 17; clone_size: .; d_call: TRBD2; v_call: TRBV10-3; j_call: TRBJ2-1
cdr3_aa: CASRDGDLNSPLHF; cdr3_nt: TGTGCCAGCAGGGACGGGGACTTGAATTCACCCCTCCACTTT; cdr3_length: 14; clone_size: .; d_call: .; v_call: TRBV2; j_call: TRBJ1-6
cdr3_aa: CASSLGTGTKLIPGNTIYF; cdr3_nt: TGTGCCAGCAGCTTGGGGACAGGGACTAAATTAATACCTGGAAACACCATATATTTT; cdr3_length: 19; clone_size: .; d_call: TRBD1; v_call: TRBV7-9; j_call: TRBJ1-3
cdr3_aa: CASSQSRAGGLYEQYF; cdr3_nt: TGCGCCAGCAGCCAAAGTCGGGCAGGGGGACTGTACGAGCAGTACTTC; cdr3_length: 16; clone_size: once; d_call: .; v_call: TRBV4-3; j_call: TRBJ2-7
cdr3_aa: CASKGDSSSYNEQFF; cdr3_nt: TGTGCCAGCAAAGGAGACAGTAGCTCCTACAATGAGCAGTTCTTC; cdr3_length: 15; clone_size: .; d_call: .; v_call: TRBV19; j_call: TRBJ2-1
cdr3_aa: CASSQDFGGVGELFF; cdr3_nt: TGCGCCAGCAGCCAAGATTTCGGGGGGGTCGGGGAGCTGTTTTTT; cdr3_length: 15; clone_size: .; d_call: TRBD2; v_call: TRBV4-3; j_call: TRBJ2-2